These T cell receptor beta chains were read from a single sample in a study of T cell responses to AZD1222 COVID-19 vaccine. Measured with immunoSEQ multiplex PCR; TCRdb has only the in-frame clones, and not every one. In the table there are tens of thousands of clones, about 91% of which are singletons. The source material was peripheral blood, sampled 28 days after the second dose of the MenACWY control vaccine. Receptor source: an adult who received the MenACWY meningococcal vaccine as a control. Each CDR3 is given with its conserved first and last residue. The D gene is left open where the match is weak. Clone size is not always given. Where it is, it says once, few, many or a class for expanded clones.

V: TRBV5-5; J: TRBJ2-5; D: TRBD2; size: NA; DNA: TGTGCCAGCAGCTTCTCTAGCGGGGGGCACCAAGAGACCCAGTACTTC; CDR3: CASSFSSGGHQETQYF
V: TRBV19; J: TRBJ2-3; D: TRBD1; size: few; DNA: TGTGCCAGTGTGGACAGGGGGTTTGCAGATACGCAGTATTTT; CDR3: CASVDRGFADTQYF
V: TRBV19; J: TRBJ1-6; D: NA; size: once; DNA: TGTGCCAGTAGTATGGAGGGCCGCTCCTATAATTCACCCCTCCACTTT; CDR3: CASSMEGRSYNSPLHF
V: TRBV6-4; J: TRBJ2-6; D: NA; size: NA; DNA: TGTGCCAGCAGCACGGAAGGAGTTGGGGCCAACGTCCTGACTTTC; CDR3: CASSTEGVGANVLTF
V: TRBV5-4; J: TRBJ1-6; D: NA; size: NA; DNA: TGTGCCAGCAGCATCGGGACCCCCGGCAATTCACCCCTCCACTTT; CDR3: CASSIGTPGNSPLHF
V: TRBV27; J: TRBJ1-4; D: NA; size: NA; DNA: TGTGCCAGCAGGGGGCAGAGTAATGAAAAACTGTTTTTT; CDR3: CASRGQSNEKLFF
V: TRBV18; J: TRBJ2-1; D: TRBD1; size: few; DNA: TGTGCCAGCTCACTCAGCACAGGGGACAATGAGCAGTTCTTC; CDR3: CASSLSTGDNEQFF
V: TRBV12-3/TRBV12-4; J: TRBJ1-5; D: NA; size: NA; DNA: TGTGCCAGCAGTCCAGGGAACAGGCAGCCCCAGCATTTT; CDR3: CASSPGNRQPQHF
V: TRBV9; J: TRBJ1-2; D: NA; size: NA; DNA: TGTGCCAGCAGCCCCACGATAGGACAGAACTATGGCTACACCTTC; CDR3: CASSPTIGQNYGYTF
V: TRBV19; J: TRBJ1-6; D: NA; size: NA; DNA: TGTGCCAGTAGTACCGAAAGGACGAGCTCCTATAATTCACCCCTCCACTTT; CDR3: CASSTERTSSYNSPLHF
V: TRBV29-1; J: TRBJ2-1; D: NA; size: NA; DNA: TGCAGCGTTGCGGGTGCGCAGGCAAATGAGCAGTTCTTC; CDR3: CSVAGAQANEQFF
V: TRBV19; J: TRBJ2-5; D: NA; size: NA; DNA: TGTGCCAGTAGTCCCACGAGTAGCGAGGAGACCCAGTACTTC; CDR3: CASSPTSSEETQYF
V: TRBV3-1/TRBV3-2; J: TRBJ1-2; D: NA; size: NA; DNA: TGTGCCAGCAGCCAAGAGATGGCAGCCGGATTCGGCTACACCTTC; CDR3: CASSQEMAAGFGYTF
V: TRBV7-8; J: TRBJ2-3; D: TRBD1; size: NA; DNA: TGTGCCAGCAGTATAAACAGGGGAAGCACAGATACGCAGTATTTT; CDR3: CASSINRGSTDTQYF
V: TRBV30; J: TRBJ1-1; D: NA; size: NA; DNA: TGTGCCTGGAGGGGCAGTTACACTGAAGCTTTCTTT; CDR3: CAWRGSYTEAFF
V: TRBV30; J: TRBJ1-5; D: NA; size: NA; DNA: TGTGCCTGGAGTGAAGGTAGCAATCAGCCCCAGCATTTT; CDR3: CAWSEGSNQPQHF
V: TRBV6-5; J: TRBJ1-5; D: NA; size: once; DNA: TGTGCCAGCAGTTCGCAAGCCGGACTTAATCAGCCCCAGCATTTT; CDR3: CASSSQAGLNQPQHF
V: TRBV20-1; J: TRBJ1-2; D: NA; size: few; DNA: TGCAGTGCTACACCTAACTATGGCTACACCTTC; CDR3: CSATPNYGYTF
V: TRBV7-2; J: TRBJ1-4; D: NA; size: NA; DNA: TGTGCCAGCACCCAGGGTTCGGCTAATGAAAAACTGTTTTTT; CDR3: CASTQGSANEKLFF
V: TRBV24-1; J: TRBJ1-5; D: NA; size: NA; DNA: TGTGCCACCAGTGCAGGGGCCAATACGCCCCAGCATTTT; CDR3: CATSAGANTPQHF
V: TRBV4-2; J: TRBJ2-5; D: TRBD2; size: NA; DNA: TGTGCCAGTTCCCGCGGGGGGCAAGAGACCCAGTACTTC; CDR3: CASSRGGQETQYF
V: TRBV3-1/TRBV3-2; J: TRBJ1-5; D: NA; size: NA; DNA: TGTGCCAGCAGCCAAGATGTGGGGGGCAATCAGCCCCAGCATTTT; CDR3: CASSQDVGGNQPQHF
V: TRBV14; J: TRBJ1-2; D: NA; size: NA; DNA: TGTGCCAGCAGCCCCTCGCTGGGCTCCTCTGGCTACACCTTC; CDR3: CASSPSLGSSGYTF
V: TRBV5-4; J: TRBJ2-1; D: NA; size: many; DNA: TGTGCCAGCAGCTTGGCCAGTCGCGGGGAGCAGTTCTTC; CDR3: CASSLASRGEQFF
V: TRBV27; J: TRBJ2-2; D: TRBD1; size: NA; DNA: TGTGCCAGCAGGCTGGGACAGTTAATAGGGGAGCTGTTTTTT; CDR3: CASRLGQLIGELFF
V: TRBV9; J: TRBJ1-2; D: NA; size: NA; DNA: TGTGCCAGCAGCCTCGGGGGAGTTAACTATGGCTACACCTTC; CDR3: CASSLGGVNYGYTF
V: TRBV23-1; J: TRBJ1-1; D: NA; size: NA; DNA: TGCGCCAGCAGTAACAGTTTTGGAGCTTTCTTT; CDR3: CASSNSFGAFF
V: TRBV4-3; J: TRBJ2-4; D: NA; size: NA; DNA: TGCGCCAGCAGCCAAGGTAGAGACCACATTCAGTACTTC; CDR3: CASSQGRDHIQYF
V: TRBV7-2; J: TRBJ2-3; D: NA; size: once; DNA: TGTGCCAGCAGCCGCGGGCGGGATACGCAGTATTTT; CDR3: CASSRGRDTQYF
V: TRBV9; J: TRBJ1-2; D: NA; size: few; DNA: TGTGCCAGCAGCCCAACTAACTATGGCTACACCTTC; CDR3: CASSPTNYGYTF
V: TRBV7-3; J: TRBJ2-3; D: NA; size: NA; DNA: TGTGCCAGCAGCCCTGGGGTGGCAGATACGCAGTATTTT; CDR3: CASSPGVADTQYF
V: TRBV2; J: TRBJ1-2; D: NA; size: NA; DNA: TGTGCCAGCAGGGAACAGGGATCGACCGGCTACACCTTC; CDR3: CASREQGSTGYTF
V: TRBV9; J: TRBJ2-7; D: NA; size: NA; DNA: TGTGCCAGCAGCGTAGAGGAAGGAGGACCCTCCTACGAGCAGTACTTC; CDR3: CASSVEEGGPSYEQYF
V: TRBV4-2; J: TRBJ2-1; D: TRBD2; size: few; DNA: TGTGCCAGCAGCTCGGGGGGAGGCCCCTACAATGAGCAGTTCTTC; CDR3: CASSSGGGPYNEQFF
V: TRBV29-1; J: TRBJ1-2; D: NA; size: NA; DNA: TGCAGCGTTCACGGGGGGAAGGGCTACACCTTC; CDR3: CSVHGGKGYTF
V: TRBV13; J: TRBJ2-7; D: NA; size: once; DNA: TGTGCCAGCAGCCTTCGTCCGGATCACTATTACGAGCAGTACTTC; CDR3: CASSLRPDHYYEQYF
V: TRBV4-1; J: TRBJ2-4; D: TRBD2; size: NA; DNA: TGCGCCAGCAGCCAAGAACCCCAGGGAGGGCTACTAGCCAAAAACATTCAGTACTTC; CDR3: CASSQEPQGGLLAKNIQYF
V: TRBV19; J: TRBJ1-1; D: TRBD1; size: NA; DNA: TGTGCCAGTAGTAGCACAGGGGACTCTGAAGCTTTCTTT; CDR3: CASSSTGDSEAFF
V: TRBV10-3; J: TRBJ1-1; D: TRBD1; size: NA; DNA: TGTGCCATCAGGACAGGGGTCGGGATGAACACTGAAGCTTTCTTT; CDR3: CAIRTGVGMNTEAFF
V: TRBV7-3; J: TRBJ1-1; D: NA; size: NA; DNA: TGTGCCAGCAGCTTGCAGGGGTGGAACACTGAAGCTTTCTTT; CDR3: CASSLQGWNTEAFF
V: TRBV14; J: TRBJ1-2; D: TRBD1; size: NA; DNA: TGTGCCAGCAGCAGGGACAGGGCGACCTATGGCTACACCTTC; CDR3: CASSRDRATYGYTF
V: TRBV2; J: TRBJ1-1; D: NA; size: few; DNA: TGTGCCAGCAGAGGGCGGTGGGGCCCGAACACTGAAGCTTTCTTT; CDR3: CASRGRWGPNTEAFF
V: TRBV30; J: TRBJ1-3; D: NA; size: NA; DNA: TGTGCCTGGGGGTTGTTTGGCTCTGGAAACACCATATATTTT; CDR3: CAWGLFGSGNTIYF
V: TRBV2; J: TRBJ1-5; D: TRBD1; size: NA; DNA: TGTGCCAGCGTCCCGGATGGACAGGGCAATCAGCCCCAGCATTTT; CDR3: CASVPDGQGNQPQHF
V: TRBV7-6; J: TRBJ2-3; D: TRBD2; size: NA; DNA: TGTGCCAGCAGCTTAGTGGGCGGGGGGTATACAGATACGCAGTATTTT; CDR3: CASSLVGGGYTDTQYF
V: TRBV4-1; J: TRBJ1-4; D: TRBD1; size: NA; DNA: TGCGCCAGCAGCCGGGCACCGGGACAGGGGGGGAATAATGAAAAACTGTTTTTT; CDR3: CASSRAPGQGGNNEKLFF
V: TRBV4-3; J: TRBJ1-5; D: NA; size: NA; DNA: TGCGCCAGCAGCCAAGGGGTGGTGCCCCCCAATCAGCCCCAGCATTTT; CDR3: CASSQGVVPPNQPQHF
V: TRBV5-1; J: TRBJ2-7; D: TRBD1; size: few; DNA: TGCGCCAGCAGCCTCACGGGACAGGGCTACGAGCAGTACTTC; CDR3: CASSLTGQGYEQYF
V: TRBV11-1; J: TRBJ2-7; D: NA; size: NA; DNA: TGTGCCAGCAGCCTTAACAGGGACGAGCAGTACTTC; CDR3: CASSLNRDEQYF
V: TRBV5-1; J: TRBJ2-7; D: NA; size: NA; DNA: TGCGCCAGCAGCTTGGATTACGAGCAGTACTTC; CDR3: CASSLDYEQYF
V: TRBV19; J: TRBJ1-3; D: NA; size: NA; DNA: TGTGCCAGTAGTACAGGCCGAGGGCAGAACTCTGGAAACACCATATATTTT; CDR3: CASSTGRGQNSGNTIYF
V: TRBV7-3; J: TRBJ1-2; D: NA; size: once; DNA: TGTGCCAGCAGCCCGAATCGGGCTAGGGGAGGCTACACCTTC; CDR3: CASSPNRARGGYTF
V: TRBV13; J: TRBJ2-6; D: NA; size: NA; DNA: TGTGCCAGCGGGCTCCCTGGGGCCAACGTCCTGACTTTC; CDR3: CASGLPGANVLTF
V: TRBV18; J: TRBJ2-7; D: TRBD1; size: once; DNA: TGTGCCAGCTCAACTCTGCTACAGGGGGCCTACGAGCAGTACTTC; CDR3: CASSTLLQGAYEQYF
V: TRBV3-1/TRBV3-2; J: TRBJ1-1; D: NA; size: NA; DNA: TGTGCCAGCAGCCAAGATCGGACAGCTGGTGAAGCTTTCTTT; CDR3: CASSQDRTAGEAFF
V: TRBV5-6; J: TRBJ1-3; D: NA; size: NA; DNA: TGTGCCAGCGGCCCTGGGGGCTCTGGAAACACCATATATTTT; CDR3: CASGPGGSGNTIYF
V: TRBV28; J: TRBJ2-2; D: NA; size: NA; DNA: TGTGCCACCCGACAGCCTCTGAACACCGGGGAGCTGTTTTTT; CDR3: CATRQPLNTGELFF
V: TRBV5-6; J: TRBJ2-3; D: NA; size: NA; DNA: TGTGCCAGCAGCTTGCGGGAAGGGCGCACAGATACGCAGTATTTT; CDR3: CASSLREGRTDTQYF
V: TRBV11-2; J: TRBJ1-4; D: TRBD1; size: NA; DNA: TGTGCCAGCAGCGGCGGATTAGGGACAGCCTTAAATGAAAAACTGTTTTTT; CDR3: CASSGGLGTALNEKLFF